The source of this TCR beta chain is a study of regulatory and conventional T cells in breast cancer (dated by TCRdb to between 2014 and 2016). The library was generated by PCR. The instrument was an Illumina MiSeq. TCRdb itself trimmed the public reads at Q25 with fastp, ran MiXCR and retained productive beta chains. Rows are combined by CDR3 protein, so each entry shows the most common genes and DNA. This sample lists 15,000 or so distinct CDR3 sequences; around a third were detected once. The leading ten clones occupy 1.5% to 2% of the sample. Including the terminal cysteine and phenylalanine, the CDR3 comprises 13 residues. CDR3 DNA is the only sequence kept; it has 39 bases, read in frame from the first base. From a lookup of the germline V gene (reference sequence), CDR1 and CDR2 are DFQATT and SNEGSKA. Concerning this clonotype: What antigen it recognizes has not been identified. A read error may account for a junction end that differs from germline.

The sequenced sample consisted of conventional T cells from blood. This clonotype was obtained from a female donor in good health. Here the chain combines TRBV20-1 and TRBJ2-1; TRBD2 agrees with 12 junctional bases. The DNA sequence is TGCGGTGCTCCTAGCGGGGGGGCAAATGAGCAGTTCTTC. This translates into CGAPSGGANEQFF.